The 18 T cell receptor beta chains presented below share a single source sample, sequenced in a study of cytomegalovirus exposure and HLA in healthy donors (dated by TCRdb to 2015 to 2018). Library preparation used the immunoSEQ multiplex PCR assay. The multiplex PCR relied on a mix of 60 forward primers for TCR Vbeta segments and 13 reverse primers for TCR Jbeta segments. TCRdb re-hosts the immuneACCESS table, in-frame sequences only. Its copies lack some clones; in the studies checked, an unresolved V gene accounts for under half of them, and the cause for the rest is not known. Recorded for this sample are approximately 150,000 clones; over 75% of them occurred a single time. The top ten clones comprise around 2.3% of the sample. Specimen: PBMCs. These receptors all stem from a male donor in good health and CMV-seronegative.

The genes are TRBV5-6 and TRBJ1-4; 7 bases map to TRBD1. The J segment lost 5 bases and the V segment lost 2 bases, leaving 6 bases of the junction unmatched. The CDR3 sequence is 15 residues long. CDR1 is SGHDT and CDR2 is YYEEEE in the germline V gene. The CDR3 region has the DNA TGTGCCAGCAGCTTCAACACGGGACAGAATGAAAAACTGTTTTTT. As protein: CASSFNTGQNEKLFF.

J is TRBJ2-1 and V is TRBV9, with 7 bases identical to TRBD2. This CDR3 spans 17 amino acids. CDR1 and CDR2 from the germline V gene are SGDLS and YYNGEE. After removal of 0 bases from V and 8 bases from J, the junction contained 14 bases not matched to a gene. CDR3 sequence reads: CASSVGHHVGLRDEQFF. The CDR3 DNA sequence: TGTGCCAGCAGCGTAGGACATCACGTGGGACTACGGGATGAGCAGTTCTTC.

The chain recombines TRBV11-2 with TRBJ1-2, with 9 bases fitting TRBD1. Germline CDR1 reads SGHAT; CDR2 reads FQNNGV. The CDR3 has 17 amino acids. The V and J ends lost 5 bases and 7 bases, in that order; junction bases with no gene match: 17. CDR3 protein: CASSTDPRQGGMVGYTF. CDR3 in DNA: TGTGCCAGCAGCACAGACCCCCGACAGGGGGGGATGGTTGGCTACACCTTC.

The CDR3 region has the DNA TGTGCCAGCAGGCCGACTAGCGGGTGGGGAGCGGCCCAGTACTTC. This codes for CASRPTSGWGAAQYF. This chain joins TRBV6-5 and TRBJ2-5, with 10 bases identical to TRBD2. The trim removed 6 bases at V and 9 bases at J, leaving 13 bases unmatched. This CDR3 has 15 amino acids. The germline gives CDR1 MNHEY, CDR2 SVGAGI.

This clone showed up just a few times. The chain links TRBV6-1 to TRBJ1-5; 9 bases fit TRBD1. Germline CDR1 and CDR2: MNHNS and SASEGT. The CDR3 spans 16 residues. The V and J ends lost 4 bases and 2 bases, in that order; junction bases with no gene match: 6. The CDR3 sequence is CASSGYRGPGNQPQHF. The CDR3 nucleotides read TGTGCCAGCAGTGGATACAGGGGGCCGGGCAATCAGCCCCAGCATTTT.

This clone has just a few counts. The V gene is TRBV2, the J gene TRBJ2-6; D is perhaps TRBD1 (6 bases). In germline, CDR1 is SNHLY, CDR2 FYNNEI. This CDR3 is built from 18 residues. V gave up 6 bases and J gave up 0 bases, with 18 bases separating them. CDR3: CASRETGKGHSGANVLTF. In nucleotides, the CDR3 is TGTGCCAGCAGAGAAACAGGGAAAGGCCACTCTGGGGCCAACGTCCTGACTTTC.

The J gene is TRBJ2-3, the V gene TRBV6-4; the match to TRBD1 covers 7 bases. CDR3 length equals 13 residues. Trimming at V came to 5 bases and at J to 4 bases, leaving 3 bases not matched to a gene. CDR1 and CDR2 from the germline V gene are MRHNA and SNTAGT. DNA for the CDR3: TGTGCCAGCAGTCGACAGGGATCAGATACGCAGTATTTT. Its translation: CASSRQGSDTQYF.

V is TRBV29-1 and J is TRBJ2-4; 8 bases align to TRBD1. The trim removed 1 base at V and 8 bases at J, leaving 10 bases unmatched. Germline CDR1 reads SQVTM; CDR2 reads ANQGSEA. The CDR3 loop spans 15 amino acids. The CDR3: CSVEVPGQGRDIQYF. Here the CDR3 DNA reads TGCAGCGTTGAAGTACCCGGACAGGGTCGGGACATTCAGTACTTC.

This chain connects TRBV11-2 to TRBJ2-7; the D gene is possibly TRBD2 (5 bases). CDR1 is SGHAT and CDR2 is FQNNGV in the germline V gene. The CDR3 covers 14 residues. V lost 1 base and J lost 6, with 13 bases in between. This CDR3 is CASSLVLRGSEQYF. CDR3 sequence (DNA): TGTGCCAGCAGCTTAGTCCTAAGAGGGTCCGAGCAGTACTTC. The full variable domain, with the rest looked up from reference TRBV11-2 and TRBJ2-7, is EAGVAQSPRYKIIEKRQSVAFWCNPISGHATLYWYQQILGQGPKLLIQFQNNGVVDDSQLPKDRFSAERLKGVDSTLKIQPAKLEDSAVYLCASSLVLRGSEQYFGPGTRLTVT.

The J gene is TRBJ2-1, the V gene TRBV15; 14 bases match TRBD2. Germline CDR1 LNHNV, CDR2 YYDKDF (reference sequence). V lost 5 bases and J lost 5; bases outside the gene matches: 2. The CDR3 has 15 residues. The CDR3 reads CATSGGLAGDNEQFF. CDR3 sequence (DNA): TGTGCCACCAGCGGGGGACTAGCGGGGGACAATGAGCAGTTCTTC.

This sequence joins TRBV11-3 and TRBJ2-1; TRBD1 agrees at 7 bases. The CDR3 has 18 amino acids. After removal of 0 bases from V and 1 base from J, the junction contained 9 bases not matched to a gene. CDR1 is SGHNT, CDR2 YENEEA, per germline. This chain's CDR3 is CASSLDQGGSNSYNEQFF. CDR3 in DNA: TGTGCCAGCAGCTTAGACCAAGGGGGCTCTAATTCCTACAATGAGCAGTTCTTC.

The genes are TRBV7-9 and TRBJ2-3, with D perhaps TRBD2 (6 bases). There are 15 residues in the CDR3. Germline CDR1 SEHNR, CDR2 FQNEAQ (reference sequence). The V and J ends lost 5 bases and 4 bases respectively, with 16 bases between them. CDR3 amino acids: CASSETSFWSDTQYF. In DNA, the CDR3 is TGTGCCAGCAGCGAGACTAGTTTCTGGTCAGATACGCAGTATTTT.

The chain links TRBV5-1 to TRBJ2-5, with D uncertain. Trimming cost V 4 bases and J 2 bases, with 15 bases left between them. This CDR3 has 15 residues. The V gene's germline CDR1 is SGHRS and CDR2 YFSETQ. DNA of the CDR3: TGCGCCAGCAGCCTCTGGGCAGGAACACAAGAGACCCAGTACTTC. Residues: CASSLWAGTQETQYF.

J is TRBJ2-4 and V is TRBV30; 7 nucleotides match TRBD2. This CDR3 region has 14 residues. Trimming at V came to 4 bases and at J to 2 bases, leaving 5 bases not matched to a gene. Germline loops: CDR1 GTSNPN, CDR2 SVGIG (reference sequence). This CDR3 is CAWNRGDPKNIQYF. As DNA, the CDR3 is TGTGCCTGGAATCGGGGGGACCCCAAAAACATTCAGTACTTC.

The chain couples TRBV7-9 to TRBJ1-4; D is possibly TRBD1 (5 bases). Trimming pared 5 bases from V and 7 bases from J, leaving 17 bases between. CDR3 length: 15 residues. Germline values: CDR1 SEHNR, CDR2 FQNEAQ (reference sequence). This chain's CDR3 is CASSIRGNRGEKLFF. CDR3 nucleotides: TGTGCCAGCAGCATAAGAGGAAATAGGGGTGAAAAACTGTTTTTT. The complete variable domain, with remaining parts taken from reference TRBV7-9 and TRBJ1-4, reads DTGVSQNPRHKITKRGQNVTFRCDPISEHNRLYWYRQTLGQGPEFLTYFQNEAQLEKSRLLSDRFSAERPKGSFSTLEIQRTEQGDSAMYLCASSIRGNRGEKLFFGSGTQLSVL.

The CDR3 region is CASSFTGGRGELFF. CDR3 nucleotides: TGCGCCAGCAGTTTCACAGGGGGTCGTGGGGAGCTGTTTTTT. The chain employs TRBV5-1 and TRBJ2-2; 8 bases agree with TRBD1. Germline V gene data show CDR1 as SGHRS and CDR2 as YFSETQ. V shed 5 bases and J 8 bases; nucleotides not matched to a gene: 8. CDR3 length: 14 amino acids.

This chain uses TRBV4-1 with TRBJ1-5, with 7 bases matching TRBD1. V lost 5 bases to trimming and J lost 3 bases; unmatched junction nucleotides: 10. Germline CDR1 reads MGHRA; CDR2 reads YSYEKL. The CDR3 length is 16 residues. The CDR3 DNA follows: TGCGCCAGCAGCACCCAACAGACAGGGCCCAATCAGCCCCAGCATTTT. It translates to CASSTQQTGPNQPQHF.

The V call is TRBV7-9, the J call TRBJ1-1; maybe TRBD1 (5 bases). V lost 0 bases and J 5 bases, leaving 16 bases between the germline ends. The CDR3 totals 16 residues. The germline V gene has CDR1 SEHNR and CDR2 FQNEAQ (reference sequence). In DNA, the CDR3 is TGTGCCAGCAGCTTAGCTGGTAGGGGAGGTGGGACTGAAGCTTTCTTT. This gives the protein CASSLAGRGGGTEAFF. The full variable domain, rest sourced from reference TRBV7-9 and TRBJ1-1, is DTGVSQNPRHKITKRGQNVTFRCDPISEHNRLYWYRQTLGQGPEFLTYFQNEAQLEKSRLLSDRFSAERPKGSFSTLEIQRTEQGDSAMYLCASSLAGRGGGTEAFFGQGTRLTVV.